Shown below are 10 T cell receptor beta chains from a single sample sequenced in a study of radiation and T cells in renal cell carcinoma. Sequencing used immunoSEQ multiplex PCR; TCRdb keeps in-frame clones, though not all of them. Among some 120,000 clones listed, about four fifths were seen once. Sample time point: baseline pretreatment blood. Indicated treatment: 15 Gy SBRT to primary tumor, nephrectomy 4 weeks later. Sequences were derived from blood, sampled from a patient whose treatment included radiotherapy and nephrectomy. The receptors come from a woman in her fifties or sixties with renal cell carcinoma.

J is TRBJ2-7 and V is TRBV4-3, with 8 nucleotides matching TRBD2. The germline V gene has CDR1 LGHNA and CDR2 YSLEER. The J segment lost 3 bases and the V segment lost 3 bases, leaving 7 bases of the junction unmatched. CDR3 size: 15 residues. The CDR3 DNA follows: TGCGCCAGCAGCCAGGGAATAGCGGGACACTACGAGCAGTACTTC. It translates to CASSQGIAGHYEQYF.

CDR3 in DNA: TGTGCCACCCTGGAGGGGAACACTGAAGCTTTCTTT. Amino acids: CATLEGNTEAFF. V is TRBV6-1 and J is TRBJ1-1; D not certain. Germline V gene sequence: CDR1 MNHNS, CDR2 SASEGT. V was clipped by 10 bases and J by 1 base, with 10 bases between them. CDR3 size: 12 residues.

The V gene is TRBV27, the J gene TRBJ1-6, with 10 bases identical to TRBD1. Germline CDR1 and CDR2: MNHEY and SMNVEV (reference sequence). V dropped 6 bases and J dropped 8; count of bases not matched to a gene: 1. CDR3 length: 13 amino acids. The CDR3 region has the DNA TGTGCCAGCAGAGGGACAGGGGATTCACCCCTCCACTTT. Translated: CASRGTGDSPLHF.

The chain uses TRBV12-5 and TRBJ2-3; D might be TRBD1 or TRBD2, each matching 5 bases. The germline V and J ends were trimmed by 4 bases and 9 bases, with 14 bases remaining between them. The CDR3 runs to 13 residues. The germline V gene encodes CDR1 LGHNT and CDR2 FRNRAP. CDR3 in amino acids: CASGSRPGRTQYF. In DNA, the CDR3 is TGTGCTAGTGGTTCCCGCCCGGGACGCACGCAGTATTTT.

The chain joins TRBV7-8 to TRBJ2-7, with TRBD1 matching over 10 bases. The length of the CDR3 is 15 residues. With 5 bases clipped from V and 5 bases from J, the junction kept 9 bases outside the gene matches. Germline V gives CDR1 SGHVS, CDR2 FQNEAQ. As DNA, the CDR3 is TGTGCCAGCAGCCGAACCGGGACAGGGGCCCACGAGCAGTACTTC. The encoded protein is CASSRTGTGAHEQYF.

The sample holds a few counts of this clone. CDR3 region: CASSQVTAGGYTF. The CDR3 DNA sequence: TGTGCCAGCAGCCAAGTAACGGCGGGAGGCTACACCTTC. This chain uses TRBV14 with TRBJ1-2; no definite D call. Germline CDR1 SGHDN, CDR2 FVKESK. V was cut by 1 base and J by 8 bases, with 11 bases left in between. The CDR3 is 13 residues long.

The chain employs TRBV2 and TRBJ2-1; weak D call: TRBD2 (5 bases). With 6 bases removed from V and 4 bases from J, the gap between germline ends came to 13 bases. Germline V CDR1 and CDR2: SNHLY, FYNNEI. This CDR3 region has 14 residues. The CDR3 protein is CASSSTGVYNEQFF. The CDR3 DNA follows: TGTGCCAGCAGCAGTACCGGGGTTTACAATGAGCAGTTCTTC.

V is TRBV18 and J is TRBJ1-2, with D maybe TRBD1 (6 bases). The CDR3 spans 14 residues. Per germline, CDR1 KGHSH and CDR2 LQKENI. The V gene lost 2 bases and the J gene lost 1 base, with 8 bases spanning the gap. CDR3 sequence (DNA): TGTGCCAGCTCACCAGAGGGACATAACTATGGCTACACCTTC. It translates to CASSPEGHNYGYTF.

The chain joins TRBV7-3 to TRBJ1-2; TRBD1 matches 7 bases. The CDR3 consists of 13 residues. J lost 7 bases, V lost 4 bases, and 6 bases had no gene match. Germline CDR1 is SGHTA and CDR2 is FQGTGA. The CDR3 nucleotides read TGTGCCAGCAGCTCCACAGGGGATTTTGGCTACACCTTC. Amino acids: CASSSTGDFGYTF.

This sequence joins TRBV28 and TRBJ2-2; TRBD1 matches 7 bases. The CDR3 is 15 amino acids. V shed 7 bases, J shed 6 bases, and the junction held 11 bases outside the gene matches. Germline V CDR1 and CDR2: MDHEN, SYDVKM. The CDR3 DNA reads as TGTGCCAGCATCCGGTTCGACAGGGACGCCGGGGAGCTGTTTTTT. Its protein product is CASIRFDRDAGELFF.